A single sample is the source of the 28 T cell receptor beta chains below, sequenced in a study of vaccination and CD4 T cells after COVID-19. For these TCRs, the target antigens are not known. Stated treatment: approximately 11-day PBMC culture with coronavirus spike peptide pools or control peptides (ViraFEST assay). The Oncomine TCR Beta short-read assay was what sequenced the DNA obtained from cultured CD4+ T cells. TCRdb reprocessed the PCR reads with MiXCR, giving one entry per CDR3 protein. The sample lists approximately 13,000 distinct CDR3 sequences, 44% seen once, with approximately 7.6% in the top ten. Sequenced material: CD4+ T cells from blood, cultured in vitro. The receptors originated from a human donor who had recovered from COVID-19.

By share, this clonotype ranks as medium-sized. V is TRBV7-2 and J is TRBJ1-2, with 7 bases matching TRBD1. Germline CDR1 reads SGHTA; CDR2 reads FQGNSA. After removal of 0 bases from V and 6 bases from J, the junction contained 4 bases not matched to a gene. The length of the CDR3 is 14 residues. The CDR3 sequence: CASSLAGDRDGYTF. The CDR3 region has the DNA TGTGCCAGCAGCTTAGCGGGGGACAGAGATGGCTACACCTTC.

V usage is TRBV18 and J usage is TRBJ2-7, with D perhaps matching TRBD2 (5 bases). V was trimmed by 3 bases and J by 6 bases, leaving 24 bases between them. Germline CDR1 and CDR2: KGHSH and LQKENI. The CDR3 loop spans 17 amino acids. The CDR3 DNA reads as TGTGCCAGCTCACCTCTGAGCGACGGGTCTAGAGGGAGCGAGCAGTACTTC. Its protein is CASSPLSDGSRGSEQYF.

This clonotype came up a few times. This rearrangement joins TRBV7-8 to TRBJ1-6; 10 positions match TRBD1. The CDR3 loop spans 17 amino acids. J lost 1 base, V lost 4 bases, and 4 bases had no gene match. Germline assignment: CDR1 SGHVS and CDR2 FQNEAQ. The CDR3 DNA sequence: TGTGCCAGCAGCTCTCGGACAGGGGGGTCCTATAATTCACCCCTCCACTTT. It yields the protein CASSSRTGGSYNSPLHF.

CDR3 sequence (DNA): TGTGCCTTCTACAGGGGGGACTATGGCTACACCTTC. This gives the protein CAFYRGDYGYTF. The chain recombines TRBV30 with TRBJ1-2; TRBD1 matches at 8 bases. The CDR3 covers 12 residues. V shed 7 bases, J shed 3 bases, and the junction held 4 bases outside the gene matches. The germline V gene has CDR1 GTSNPN and CDR2 SVGIG (reference sequence).

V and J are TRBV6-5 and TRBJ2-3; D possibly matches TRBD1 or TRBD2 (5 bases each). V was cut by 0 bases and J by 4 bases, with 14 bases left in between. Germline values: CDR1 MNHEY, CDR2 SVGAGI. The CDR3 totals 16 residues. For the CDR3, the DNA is TGTGCCAGCAGTTACTCTTTCTACCGGGGCGCAGATACGCAGTATTTT. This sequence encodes CASSYSFYRGADTQYF.

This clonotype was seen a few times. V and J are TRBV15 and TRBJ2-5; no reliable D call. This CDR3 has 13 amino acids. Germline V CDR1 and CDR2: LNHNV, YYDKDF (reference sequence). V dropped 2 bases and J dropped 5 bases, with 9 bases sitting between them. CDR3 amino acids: CATSRSKSETQYF. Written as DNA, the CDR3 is TGTGCCACCAGCAGATCCAAGTCCGAGACCCAGTACTTC. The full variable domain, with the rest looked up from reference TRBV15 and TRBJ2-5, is DAMVIQNPRYQVTQFGKPVTLSCSQTLNHNVMYWYQQKSSQAPKLLFHYYDKDFNNEADTPDNFQSRRPNTSFCFLDIRSPGLGDTAMYLCATSRSKSETQYFGPGTRLLVL.

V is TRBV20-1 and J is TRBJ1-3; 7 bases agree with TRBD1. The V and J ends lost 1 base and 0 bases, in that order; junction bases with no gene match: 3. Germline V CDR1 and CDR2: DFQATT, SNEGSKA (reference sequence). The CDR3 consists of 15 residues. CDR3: CSARGDSPSGNTIYF. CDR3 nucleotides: TGCAGTGCTAGAGGGGACAGCCCCTCTGGAAACACCATATATTTT.

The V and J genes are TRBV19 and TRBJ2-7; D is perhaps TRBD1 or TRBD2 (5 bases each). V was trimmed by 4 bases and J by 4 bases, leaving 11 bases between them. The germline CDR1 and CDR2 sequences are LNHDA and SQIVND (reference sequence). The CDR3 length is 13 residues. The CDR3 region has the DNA TGTGCCAGTAGTACCGGGGCCGTATACGAGCAGTACTTC. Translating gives CASSTGAVYEQYF.

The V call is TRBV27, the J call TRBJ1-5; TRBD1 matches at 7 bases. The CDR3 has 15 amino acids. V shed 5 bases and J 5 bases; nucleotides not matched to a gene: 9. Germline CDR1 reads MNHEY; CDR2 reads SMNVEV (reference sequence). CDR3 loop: CASSATGVYYQPQHF. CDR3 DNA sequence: TGTGCCAGCAGTGCTACAGGGGTTTACTATCAGCCCCAGCATTTT.

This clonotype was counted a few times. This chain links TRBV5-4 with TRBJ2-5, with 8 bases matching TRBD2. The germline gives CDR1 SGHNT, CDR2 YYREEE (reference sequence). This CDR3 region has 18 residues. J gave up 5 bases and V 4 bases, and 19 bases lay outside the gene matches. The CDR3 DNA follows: TGTGCCAGCAGCGTCGGACTAGCTATACCTACCTCGGGCGAGACCCAGTACTTC. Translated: CASSVGLAIPTSGETQYF. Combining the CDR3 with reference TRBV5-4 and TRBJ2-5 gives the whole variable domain ETGVTQSPTHLIKTRGQQVTLRCSSQSGHNTVSWYQQALGQGPQFIFQYYREEENGRGNFPPRFSGLQFPNYSSELNVNALELDDSALYLCASSVGLAIPTSGETQYFGPGTRLLVL.

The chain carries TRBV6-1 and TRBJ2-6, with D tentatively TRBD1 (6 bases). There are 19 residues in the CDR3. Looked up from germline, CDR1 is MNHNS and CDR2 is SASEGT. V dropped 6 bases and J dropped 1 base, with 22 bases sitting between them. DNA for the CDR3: TGTGCCAGCAGGAGGGTTCGTACTAAGGACAGATCTGGGGCCAACGTCCTGACTTTC. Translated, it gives CASRRVRTKDRSGANVLTF.

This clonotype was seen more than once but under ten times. The CDR3 loop is CASSPLGQTSSYGYTF. In nucleotides, the CDR3 is TGTGCCAGCAGTCCGCTGGGACAAACTAGCAGCTATGGCTACACCTTC. The V call is TRBV6-2 or TRBV6-3, the J call TRBJ1-2; TRBD1 might be the D (6 bases). The germline gives CDR1 MNHEY, CDR2 SVGEGT. V lost 5 bases and J 4 bases, leaving 20 bases between the germline ends. CDR3 length equals 16 residues.

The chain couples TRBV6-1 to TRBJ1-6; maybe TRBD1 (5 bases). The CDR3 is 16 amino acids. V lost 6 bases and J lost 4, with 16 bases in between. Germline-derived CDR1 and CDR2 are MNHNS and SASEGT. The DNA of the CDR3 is TGTGCCAGCAGACTAGAAGGGACGGCGTATAATTCACCCCTCCACTTT. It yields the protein CASRLEGTAYNSPLHF.

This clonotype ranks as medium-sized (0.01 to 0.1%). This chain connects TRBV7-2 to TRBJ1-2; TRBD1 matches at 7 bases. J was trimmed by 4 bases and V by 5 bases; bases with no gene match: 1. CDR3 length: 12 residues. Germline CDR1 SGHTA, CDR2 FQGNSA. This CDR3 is CASSRDSYGYTF. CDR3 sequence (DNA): TGTGCCAGCAGCCGGGACAGCTATGGCTACACCTTC.

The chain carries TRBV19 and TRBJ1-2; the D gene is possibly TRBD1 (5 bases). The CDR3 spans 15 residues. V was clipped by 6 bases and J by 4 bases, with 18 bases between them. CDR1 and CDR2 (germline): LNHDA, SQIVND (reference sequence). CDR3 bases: TGTGCCAGTAGCCCCGGGGGGGTTCTTAGCTATGGCTACACCTTC. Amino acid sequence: CASSPGGVLSYGYTF.

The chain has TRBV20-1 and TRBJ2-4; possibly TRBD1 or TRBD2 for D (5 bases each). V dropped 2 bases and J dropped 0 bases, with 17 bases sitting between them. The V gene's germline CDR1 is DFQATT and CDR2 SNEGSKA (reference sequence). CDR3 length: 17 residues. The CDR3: CSARRYRDAIAKNIQYF. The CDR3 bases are TGCAGTGCTAGAAGATACCGGGACGCCATAGCCAAAAACATTCAGTACTTC.

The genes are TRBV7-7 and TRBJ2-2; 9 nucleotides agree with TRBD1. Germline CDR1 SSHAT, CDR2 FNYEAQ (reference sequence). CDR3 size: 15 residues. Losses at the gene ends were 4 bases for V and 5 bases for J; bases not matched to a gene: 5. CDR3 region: CASSSGQGRTGELFF. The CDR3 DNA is TGTGCCAGCAGCTCGGGACAGGGAAGGACCGGGGAGCTGTTTTTT. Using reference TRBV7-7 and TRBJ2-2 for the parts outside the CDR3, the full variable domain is GAGVSQSPRYKVTKRGQDVTLRCDPISSHATLYWYQQALGQGPEFLTYFNYEAQPDKSGLPSDRFSAERPEGSISTLTIQRTEQRDSAMYRCASSSGQGRTGELFFGEGSRLTVL.

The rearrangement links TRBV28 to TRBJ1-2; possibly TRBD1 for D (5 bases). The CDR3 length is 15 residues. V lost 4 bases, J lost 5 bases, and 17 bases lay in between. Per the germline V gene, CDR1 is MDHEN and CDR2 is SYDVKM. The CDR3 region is CASSSPDRTSYGYTF. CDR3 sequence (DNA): TGTGCCAGCAGTTCGCCCGACAGAACTTCTTATGGCTACACCTTC.

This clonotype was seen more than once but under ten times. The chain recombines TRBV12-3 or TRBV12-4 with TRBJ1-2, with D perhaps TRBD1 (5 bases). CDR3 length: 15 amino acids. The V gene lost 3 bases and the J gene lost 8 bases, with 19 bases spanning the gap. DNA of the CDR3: TGTGCCAGCAGTTTGGGACCAAGGGGATCGTGGGGCTACACCTTC. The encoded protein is CASSLGPRGSWGYTF.

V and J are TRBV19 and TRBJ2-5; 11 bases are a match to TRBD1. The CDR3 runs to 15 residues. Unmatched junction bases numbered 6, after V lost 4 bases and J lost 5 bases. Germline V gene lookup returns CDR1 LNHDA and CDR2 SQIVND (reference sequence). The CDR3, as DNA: TGTGCCAGTAGTAGCGGACAGGGGGCTGGGGAGACCCAGTACTTC. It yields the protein CASSSGQGAGETQYF. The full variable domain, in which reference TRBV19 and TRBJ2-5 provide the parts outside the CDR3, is DGGITQSPKYLFRKEGQNVTLSCEQNLNHDAMYWYRQDPGQGLRLIYYSQIVNDFQKGDIAEGYSVSREKKESFPLTVTSAQKNPTAFYLCASSSGQGAGETQYFGPGTRLLVL.

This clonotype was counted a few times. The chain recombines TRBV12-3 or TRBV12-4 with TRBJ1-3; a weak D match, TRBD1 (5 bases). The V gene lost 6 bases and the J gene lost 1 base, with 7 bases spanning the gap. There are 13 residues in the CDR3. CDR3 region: CASRTVSGNTIYF. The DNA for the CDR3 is TGTGCCAGCAGGACAGTATCTGGAAACACCATATATTTT.

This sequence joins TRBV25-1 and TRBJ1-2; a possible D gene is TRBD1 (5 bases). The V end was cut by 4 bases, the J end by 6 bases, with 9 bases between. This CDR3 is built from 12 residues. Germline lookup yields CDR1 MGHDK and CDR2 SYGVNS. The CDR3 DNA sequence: TGTGCCAGCAGTGTAGGGACCCATGGCTACACCTTC. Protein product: CASSVGTHGYTF.

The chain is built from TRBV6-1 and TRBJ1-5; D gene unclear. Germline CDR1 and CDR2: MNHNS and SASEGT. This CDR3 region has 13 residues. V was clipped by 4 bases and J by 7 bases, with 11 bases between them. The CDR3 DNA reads TGTGCCAGCAGTGGGACGGAAAACCAGCCCCAGCATTTT. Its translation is CASSGTENQPQHF.

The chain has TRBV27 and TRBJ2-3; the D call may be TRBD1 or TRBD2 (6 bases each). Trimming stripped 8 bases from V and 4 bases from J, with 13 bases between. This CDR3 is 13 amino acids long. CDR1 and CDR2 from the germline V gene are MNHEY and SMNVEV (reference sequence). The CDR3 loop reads CASSDRGPDTQYF. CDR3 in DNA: TGTGCCAGCTCGGACCGGGGGCCAGATACGCAGTATTTT.

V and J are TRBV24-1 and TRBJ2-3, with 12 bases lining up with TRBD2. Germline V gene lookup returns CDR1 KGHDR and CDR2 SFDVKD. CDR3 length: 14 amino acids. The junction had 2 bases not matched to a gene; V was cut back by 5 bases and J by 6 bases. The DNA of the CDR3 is TGTGCCACCAGTGCTAGCGGGGGGGCGGATACGCAGTATTTT. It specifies CATSASGGADTQYF.

This chain's CDR3 is CASGSQPQHF. The CDR3 DNA reads as TGCGCCAGCGGTTCGCAGCCCCAGCATTTT. The chain is built from TRBV10-1 and TRBJ1-5; D remains ambiguous. The CDR3 covers 10 residues. CDR1 and CDR2 from the germline V gene are WNHNN and SYGVQD (reference sequence). V dropped 8 bases and J dropped 7 bases, with 6 bases sitting between them.

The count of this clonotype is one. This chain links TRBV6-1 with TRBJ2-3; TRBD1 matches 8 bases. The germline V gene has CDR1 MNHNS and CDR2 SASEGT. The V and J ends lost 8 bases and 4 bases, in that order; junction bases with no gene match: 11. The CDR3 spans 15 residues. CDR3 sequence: CASSEDRVSADTQYF. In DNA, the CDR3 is TGTGCCAGCTCGGAGGACAGGGTCTCGGCAGATACGCAGTATTTT.

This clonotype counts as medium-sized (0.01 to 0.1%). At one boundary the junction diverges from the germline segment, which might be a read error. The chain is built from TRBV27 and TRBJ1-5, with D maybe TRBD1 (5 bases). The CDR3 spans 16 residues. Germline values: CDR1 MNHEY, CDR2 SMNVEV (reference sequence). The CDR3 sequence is CASSPLNRGSSQPQHF. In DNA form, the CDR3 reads TGTGCCAGCAGTCCCCTAAATCGGGGGAGCAGTCAGCCCCAGCATTTT.